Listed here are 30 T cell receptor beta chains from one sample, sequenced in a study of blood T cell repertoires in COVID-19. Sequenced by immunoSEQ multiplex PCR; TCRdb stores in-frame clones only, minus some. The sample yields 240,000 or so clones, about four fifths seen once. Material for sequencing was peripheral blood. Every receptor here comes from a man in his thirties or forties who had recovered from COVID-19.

The DNA for the CDR3 is TGCAGTGCTAGTAGAGGGACAGGCCAACGAGAGACCCAGTACTTC. Its translation is CSASRGTGQRETQYF. The chain joins TRBV20-1 to TRBJ2-5; 8 bases are a match to TRBD1. Per germline, CDR1 DFQATT and CDR2 SNEGSKA (reference sequence). CDR3 size: 15 residues. V trimming: 3 bases; J trimming: 4 bases; junction bases outside the gene matches: 10.

DNA for the CDR3: TGTGCCAGCAGCCTCCTAGCGGGGGGACATGAGCAGTTCTTC. The encoded protein is CASSLLAGGHEQFF. The chain has TRBV14 and TRBJ2-1; 11 nucleotides align to TRBD2. Germline V gives CDR1 SGHDN, CDR2 FVKESK. V trimming: 4 bases; J trimming: 8 bases; junction bases outside the gene matches: 4. This CDR3 is 14 amino acids long. Full variable domain (remainder filled in from reference TRBV14 and TRBJ2-1): EAGVTQFPSHSVIEKGQTVTLRCDPISGHDNLYWYRRVMGKEIKFLLHFVKESKQDESGMPNNRFLAERTGGTYSTLKVQPAELEDSGVYFCASSLLAGGHEQFFGPGTRLTVL.

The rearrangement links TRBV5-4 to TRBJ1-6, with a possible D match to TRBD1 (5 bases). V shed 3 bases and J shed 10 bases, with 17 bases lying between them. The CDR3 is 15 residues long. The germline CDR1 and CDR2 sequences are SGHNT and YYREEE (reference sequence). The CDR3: CASSYGMIGVSPLHF. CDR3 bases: TGTGCCAGCAGCTACGGAATGATAGGGGTATCACCCCTCCACTTT.

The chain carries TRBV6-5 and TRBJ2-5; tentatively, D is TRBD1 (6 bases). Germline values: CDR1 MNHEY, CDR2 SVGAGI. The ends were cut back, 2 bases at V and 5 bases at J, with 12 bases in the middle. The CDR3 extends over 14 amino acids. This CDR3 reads CASSYQAQGETQYF. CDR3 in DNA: TGTGCCAGCAGTTACCAAGCACAGGGTGAGACCCAGTACTTC.

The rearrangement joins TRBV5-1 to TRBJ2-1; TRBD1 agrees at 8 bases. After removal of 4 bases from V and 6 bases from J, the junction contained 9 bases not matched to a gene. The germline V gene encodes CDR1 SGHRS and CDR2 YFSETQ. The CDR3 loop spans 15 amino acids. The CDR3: CASSVTGTGSNEQFF. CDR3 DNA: TGCGCCAGCAGCGTCACCGGGACAGGCTCCAATGAGCAGTTCTTC.

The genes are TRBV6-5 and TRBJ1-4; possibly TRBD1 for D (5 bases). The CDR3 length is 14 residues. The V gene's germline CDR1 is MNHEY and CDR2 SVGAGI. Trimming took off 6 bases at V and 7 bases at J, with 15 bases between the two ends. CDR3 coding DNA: TGTGCCAGCAGCCGGGGGTTCCGTAGTGAAAAACTGTTTTTT. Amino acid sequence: CASSRGFRSEKLFF.

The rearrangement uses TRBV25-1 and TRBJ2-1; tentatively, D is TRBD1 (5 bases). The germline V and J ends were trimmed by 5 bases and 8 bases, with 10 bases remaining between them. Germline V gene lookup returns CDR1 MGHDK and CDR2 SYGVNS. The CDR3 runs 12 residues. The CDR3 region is CASSNRGDEQFF. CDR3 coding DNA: TGTGCCAGCAGTAATAGGGGCGATGAGCAGTTCTTC.

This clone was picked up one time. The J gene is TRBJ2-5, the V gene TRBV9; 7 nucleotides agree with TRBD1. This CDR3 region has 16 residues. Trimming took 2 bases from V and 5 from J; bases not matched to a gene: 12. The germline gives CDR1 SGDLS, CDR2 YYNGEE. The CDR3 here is CASSVESDRVGETQYF. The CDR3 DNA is TGTGCCAGCAGCGTGGAATCCGACAGGGTCGGGGAGACCCAGTACTTC. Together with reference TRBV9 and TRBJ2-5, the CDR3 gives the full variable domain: DSGVTQTPKHLITATGQRVTLRCSPRSGDLSVYWYQQSLDQGLQFLIQYYNGEERAKGNILERFSAQQFPDLHSELNLSSLELGDSALYFCASSVESDRVGETQYFGPGTRLLVL.

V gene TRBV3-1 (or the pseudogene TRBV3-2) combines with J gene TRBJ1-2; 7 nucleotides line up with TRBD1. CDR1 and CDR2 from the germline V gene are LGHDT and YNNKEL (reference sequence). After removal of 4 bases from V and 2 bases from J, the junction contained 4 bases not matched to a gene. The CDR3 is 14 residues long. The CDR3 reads CASSLRTGNYGYTF. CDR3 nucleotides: TGTGCCAGCAGCCTTCGGACAGGAAACTATGGCTACACCTTC.

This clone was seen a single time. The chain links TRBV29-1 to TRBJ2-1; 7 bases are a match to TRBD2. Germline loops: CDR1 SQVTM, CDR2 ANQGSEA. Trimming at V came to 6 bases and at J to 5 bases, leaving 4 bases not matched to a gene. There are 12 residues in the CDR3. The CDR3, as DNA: TGCAGCGTCCAGCGGGAAAACAATGAGCAGTTCTTC. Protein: CSVQRENNEQFF.

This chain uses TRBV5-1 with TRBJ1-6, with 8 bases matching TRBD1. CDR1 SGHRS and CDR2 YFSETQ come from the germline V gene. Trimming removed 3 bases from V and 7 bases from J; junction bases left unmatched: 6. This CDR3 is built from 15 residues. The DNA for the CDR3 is TGCGCCAGCAGCTCGACAGGGGACCTAAATTCACCCCTCCACTTT. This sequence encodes CASSSTGDLNSPLHF.

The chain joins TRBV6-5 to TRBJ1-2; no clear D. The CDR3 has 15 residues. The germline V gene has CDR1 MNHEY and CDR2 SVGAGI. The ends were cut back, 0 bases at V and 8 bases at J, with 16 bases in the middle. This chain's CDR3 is CASSYSGTIKGGYTF. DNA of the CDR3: TGTGCCAGCAGTTACTCGGGCACCATAAAAGGCGGCTACACCTTC.

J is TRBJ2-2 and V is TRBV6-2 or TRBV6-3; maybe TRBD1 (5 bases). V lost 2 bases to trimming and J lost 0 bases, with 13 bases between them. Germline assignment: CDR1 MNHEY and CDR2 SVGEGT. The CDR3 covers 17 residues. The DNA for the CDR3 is TGTGCCAGCAGTTACGAGCCCCTAGGGGCGAACACCGGGGAGCTGTTTTTT. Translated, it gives CASSYEPLGANTGELFF.

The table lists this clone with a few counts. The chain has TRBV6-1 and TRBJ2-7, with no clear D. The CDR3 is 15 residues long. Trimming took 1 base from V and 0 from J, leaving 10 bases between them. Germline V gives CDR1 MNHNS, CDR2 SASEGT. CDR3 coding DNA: TGTGCCAGCAGTGAAGAAGAGACAAGCTCCTACGAGCAGTACTTC. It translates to CASSEEETSSYEQYF.

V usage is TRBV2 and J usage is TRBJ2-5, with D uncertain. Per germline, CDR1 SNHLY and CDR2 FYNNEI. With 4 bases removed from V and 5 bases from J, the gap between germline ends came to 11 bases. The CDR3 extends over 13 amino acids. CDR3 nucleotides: TGTGCCAGCAGTGCCGCAGGCTGGGAGACCCAGTACTTC. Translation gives CASSAAGWETQYF.

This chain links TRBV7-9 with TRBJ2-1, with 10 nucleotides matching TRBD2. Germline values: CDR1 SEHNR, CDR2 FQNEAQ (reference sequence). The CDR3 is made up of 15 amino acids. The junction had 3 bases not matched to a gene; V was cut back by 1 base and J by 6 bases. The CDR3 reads CASSLDSSGGNEQFF. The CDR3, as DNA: TGTGCCAGCAGCTTAGATTCTAGCGGGGGCAATGAGCAGTTCTTC. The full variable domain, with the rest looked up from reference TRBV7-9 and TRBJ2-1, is DTGVSQNPRHKITKRGQNVTFRCDPISEHNRLYWYRQTLGQGPEFLTYFQNEAQLEKSRLLSDRFSAERPKGSFSTLEIQRTEQGDSAMYLCASSLDSSGGNEQFFGPGTRLTVL.

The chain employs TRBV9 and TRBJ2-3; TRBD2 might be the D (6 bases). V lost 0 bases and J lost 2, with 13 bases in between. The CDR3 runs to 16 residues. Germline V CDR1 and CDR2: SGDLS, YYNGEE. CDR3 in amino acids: CASSVVGGGPTDTQYF. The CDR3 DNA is TGTGCCAGCAGCGTAGTGGGAGGAGGGCCCACAGATACGCAGTATTTT.

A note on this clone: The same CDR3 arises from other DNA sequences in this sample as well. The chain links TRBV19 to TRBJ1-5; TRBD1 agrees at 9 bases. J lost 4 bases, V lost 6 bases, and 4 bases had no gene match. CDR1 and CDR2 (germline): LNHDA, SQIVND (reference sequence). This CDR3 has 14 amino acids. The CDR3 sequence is CASSETGGNQPQHF. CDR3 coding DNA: TGTGCCAGTAGCGAGACAGGGGGAAATCAGCCCCAGCATTTT.

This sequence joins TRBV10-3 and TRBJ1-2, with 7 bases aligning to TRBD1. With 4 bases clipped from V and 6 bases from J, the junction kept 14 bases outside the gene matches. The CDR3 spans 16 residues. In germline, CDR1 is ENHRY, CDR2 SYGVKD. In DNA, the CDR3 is TGTGCCATCAGTGCGACCGGGAGAGGGGGCGTACATGGCTACACCTTC. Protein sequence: CAISATGRGGVHGYTF.

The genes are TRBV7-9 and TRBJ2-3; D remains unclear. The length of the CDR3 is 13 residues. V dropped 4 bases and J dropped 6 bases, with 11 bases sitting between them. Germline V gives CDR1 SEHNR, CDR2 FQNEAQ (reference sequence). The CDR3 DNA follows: TGTGCCAGCAGCTCCGAACTCGCTGATACGCAGTATTTT. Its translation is CASSSELADTQYF.

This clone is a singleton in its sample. CDR3: CASSRGTGNTEAFF. The DNA for the CDR3 is TGTGCCAGCAGTCGCGGGACAGGGAACACTGAAGCTTTCTTT. This chain connects TRBV6-5 to TRBJ1-1; 8 bases are a match to TRBD1. From germline, CDR1 is MNHEY and CDR2 SVGAGI. The CDR3 is 14 residues long. J lost 1 base, V lost 5 bases, and 3 bases had no gene match.

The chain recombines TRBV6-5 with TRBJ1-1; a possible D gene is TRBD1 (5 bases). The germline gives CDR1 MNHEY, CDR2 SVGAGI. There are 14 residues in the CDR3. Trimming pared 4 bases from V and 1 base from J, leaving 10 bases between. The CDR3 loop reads CASSFRRGNTEAFF. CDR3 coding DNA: TGTGCCAGCAGTTTTCGTAGGGGGAACACTGAAGCTTTCTTT.

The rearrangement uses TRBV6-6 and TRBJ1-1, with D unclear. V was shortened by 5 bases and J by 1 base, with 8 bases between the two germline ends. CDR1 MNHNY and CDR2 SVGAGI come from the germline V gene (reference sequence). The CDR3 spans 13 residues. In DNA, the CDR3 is TGTGCCAGCAGTACCCGAGAGAACACTGAAGCTTTCTTT. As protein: CASSTRENTEAFF.

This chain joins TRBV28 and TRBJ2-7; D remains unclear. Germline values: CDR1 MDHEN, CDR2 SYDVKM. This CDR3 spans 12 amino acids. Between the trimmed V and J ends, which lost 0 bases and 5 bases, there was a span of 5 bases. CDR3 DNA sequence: TGTGCCAGCAGTTTATGGCCGGACGAGCAGTACGTC. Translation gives CASSLWPDEQYV.

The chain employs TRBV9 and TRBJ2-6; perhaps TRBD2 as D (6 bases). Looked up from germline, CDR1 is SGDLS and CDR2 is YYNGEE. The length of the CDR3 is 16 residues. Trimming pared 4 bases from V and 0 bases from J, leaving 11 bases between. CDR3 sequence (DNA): TGTGCCAGCAGCCCAGTGGAGGGCTCTGGGGCCAACGTCCTGACTTTC. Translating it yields CASSPVEGSGANVLTF.

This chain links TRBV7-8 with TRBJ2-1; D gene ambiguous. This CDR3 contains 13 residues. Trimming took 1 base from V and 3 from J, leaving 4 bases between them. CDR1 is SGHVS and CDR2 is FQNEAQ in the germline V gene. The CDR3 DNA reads TGTGCCAGCAGCTTAGATCTCTACAATGAGCAGTTCTTC. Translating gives CASSLDLYNEQFF.

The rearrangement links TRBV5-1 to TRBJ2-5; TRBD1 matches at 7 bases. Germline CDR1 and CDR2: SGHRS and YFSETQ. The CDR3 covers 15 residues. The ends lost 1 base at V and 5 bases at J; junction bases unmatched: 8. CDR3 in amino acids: CASSLTTGSMETQYF. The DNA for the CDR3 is TGCGCCAGCAGCTTGACGACAGGGAGTATGGAGACCCAGTACTTC. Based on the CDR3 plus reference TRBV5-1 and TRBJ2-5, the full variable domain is KAGVTQTPRYLIKTRGQQVTLSCSPISGHRSVSWYQQTPGQGLQFLFEYFSETQRNKGNFPGRFSGRQFSNSRSEMNVSTLELGDSALYLCASSLTTGSMETQYFGPGTRLLVL.

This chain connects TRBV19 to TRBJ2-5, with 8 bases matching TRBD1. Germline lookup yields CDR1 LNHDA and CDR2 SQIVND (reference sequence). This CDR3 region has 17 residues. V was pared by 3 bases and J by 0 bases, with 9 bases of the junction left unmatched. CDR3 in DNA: TGTGCCAGTAGTATCAAGGGACAGGCGAAGTACCAAGAGACCCAGTACTTC. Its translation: CASSIKGQAKYQETQYF.

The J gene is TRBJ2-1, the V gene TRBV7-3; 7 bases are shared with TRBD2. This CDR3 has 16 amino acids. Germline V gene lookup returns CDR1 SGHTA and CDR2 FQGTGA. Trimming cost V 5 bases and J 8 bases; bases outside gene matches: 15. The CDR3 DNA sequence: TGTGCCAGCAGCCAATCCGCGGGGGTGGGCTTTCATGAGCAGTTCTTC. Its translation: CASSQSAGVGFHEQFF.

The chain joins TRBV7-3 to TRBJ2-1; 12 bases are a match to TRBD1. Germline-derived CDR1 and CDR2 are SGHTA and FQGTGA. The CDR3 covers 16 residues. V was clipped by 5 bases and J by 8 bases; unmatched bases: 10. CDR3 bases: TGTGCCAGCAGCGGGCGGGGACAGGGGGCTCTGGATGAGCAGTTCTTC. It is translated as CASSGRGQGALDEQFF.